The clone carrying this T cell receptor beta chain came up a few times. Antigen: not known. This entry belongs to a study of cytomegalovirus exposure and HLA in healthy donors. The PCR had 60 Vbeta and 13 Jbeta primers. Sequencing was performed with immunoSEQ multiplex PCR; in TCRdb, only in-frame clones are kept and a portion is missing. Among more than 45,000 clones, roughly 85% were seen once, and the ten largest hold 1.6%. Study results and caveats: Clonal expansion was found to be greater in HLA-associated TCR beta chains than in equally common others in a later analysis. In a later analysis, productive TCRs from donors in an Asian-associated ancestry cluster reportedly carried fewer N-insertions than the cohort mean. According to reports, the classifier identified cytomegalovirus status with high specificity and sensitivity. Specificity of three CMV-associated chains for CMV antigens was verified in vitro.

Sequencing was performed on PBMCs. The clonotype was recovered from a young man in good health and CMV-seronegative.

CDR3 in amino acids: CASSRIGRGASYEQYF. The DNA of the CDR3 is TGCGCCAGCAGCCGGATTGGGCGGGGGGCGTCCTACGAGCAGTACTTC. V gene TRBV4-1 combines with J gene TRBJ2-7, with TRBD2 identical over 8 bases. The CDR3 extends over 16 amino acids. Germline CDR1 is MGHRA and CDR2 is YSYEKL. Trimming cost V 4 bases and J 1 base; bases outside gene matches: 9.